This T cell receptor (beta chain) was obtained from a study of OX40 agonist ivuxolimab in advanced cancers. As for the study more broadly: Ivuxolimab was a fully human IgG2 agonistic monoclonal antibody targeting the costimulatory receptor OX40 (CD134). Intravenous ivuxolimab was administered to patients every 2 weeks at six dose levels: 0.01, 0.1, 0.3, 1.5, 3 and 10 mg/kg. The paper describes the monotherapy dose-escalation part (N of about 54 patients) of the phase I trial of ivuxolimab. The dose-escalation cohort was roughly 87% male with a mean age of 60 years, ranging from about 20 to 85. Partial responses were achieved by three dose-escalation patients, of whom one had hepatocellular carcinoma and two had cutaneous melanoma. The purpose of peripheral TCRbeta sequencing was to test whether ivuxolimab changed TCR sequence diversity and led to clonal T-cell expansion. Patients were allowed to have had prior anti-PD-1, anti-PD-L1 or anti-CTLA-4 therapy, and around two fifths of the dose-escalation patients had been treated with checkpoint inhibitors. Among the roughly 52 dose-escalation patients, 19 had hepatocellular carcinoma, 15 melanoma, 9 renal cell carcinoma and 9 head and neck cancer. What the research found in general, with its limitations: After ivuxolimab, more expanded clones were found on average in CD8+ T cells than in CD4+ T cells. Low levels of normalized T-cell clonal expansion were also seen in some patients who did not respond. The antigen specificity of the peripheral T cells that underwent clonal expansion was not determined. At doses of 0.1 to 3.0 mg/kg, clonal expansion of both CD4+ and CD8+ T cells in blood was seen between baseline and week 6. In the 0.1-3.0 mg/kg groups, partial responders were among the patients with the lowest normalized peripheral clonal expansion, particularly in CD8+ T cells.

The trial excluded patients who had a history of autoimmune disease or were on systemic immunosuppression. In every dose cohort, peripheral blood was drawn for TCR sequencing at baseline, cycle 4 day 1, and cycle 7 day 1. Samples were obtained from an open-label, multicenter, first-in-human phase I dose-escalation trial of ivuxolimab. Adults with locally advanced or metastatic melanoma, renal cell, hepatocellular, or head and neck squamous cell carcinoma were enrolled in the trial. Before TCR sequencing, CD4+ T cells and CD8+ T cells from peripheral blood were sorted into separate populations. In the case of this clone: The antigen it recognizes is unknown. Per-nucleotide qualities are absent, and no much larger clonotype sits a single base away.

The germline V gene (reference sequence) yields LNHDA for CDR1 and SQIVND for CDR2. V and J are truncated by 6 bases and 0 bases respectively, leaving an intervening sequence of 16 bases. From the cysteine up to the phenylalanine, the CDR3 has a length of 16 residues. CDR3 DNA is the only sequence kept; it has 48 bases, read in frame from the first base. For sequencing of the TCRbeta CDR3 region, genomic DNA was extracted from the sorted cells. The immunoSEQ Assay was used to sequence the TCRbeta CDR3 regions. TCRdb obtained this table from immuneACCESS and retained in-frame rearrangements with V and J assigned. These tables miss some clones; where compared with another copy, unresolved V genes account for less than half of the shortfall, and the remainder is unexplained. The sample table records approximately 70,000 clones; roughly four fifths of these occur just once. Jointly, the top ten make up 1.4% to 1.5% of the sample.

The chain joins TRBV19 to TRBJ2-3; a tentative D match to TRBD1 spans 7 bases. The source is an adult with an advanced solid tumor such as melanoma, head and neck, liver or kidney cancer. The material sequenced was CD4+ or CD8+ T cells sorted from blood, taken in a trial of the OX40 agonist ivuxolimab. The CDR3 is CASSNRGGRSTDTQYF. The nucleotide sequence is given as TGTGCCAGTAGCAACAGGGGAGGTCGGAGCACAGATACGCAGTATTTT.